The clone carrying this T cell receptor beta chain was picked up a small number of times. As yet, its antigen is unknown. These data come from a study of T-cell memory formation after mild COVID-19. The study's findings and limits: CD4/CD8 balance characterized clones contracting day 15 to 85, and CD4+ skew characterized later expanders.

TCRdb independently ran MiXCR on the 5' RACE reads; one entry per CDR3 protein. Altogether roughly 560,000 distinct CDR3 sequences are present, roughly 22% being singletons, with the ten largest covering about an eighth. CDR1 and CDR2 (germline): SGHRS, YFSETQ. The CDR3 covers 14 residues. V was clipped by 8 bases and J by 5 bases; unmatched bases: 7. The sample taken for sequencing was PBMCs or a T cell subset sorted from them (not recorded which). This sequence joins TRBV5-1 and TRBJ1-5; 10 nucleotides match TRBD1. The origin of this receptor is an adult woman who had mild COVID-19 (a few samples of this study predate the infection). Cell type and time point are not known. The CDR3 is CARLGQGFDQPQHF. As DNA, the CDR3 is TGCGCCAGGCTGGGACAGGGGTTTGATCAGCCCCAGCATTTT.